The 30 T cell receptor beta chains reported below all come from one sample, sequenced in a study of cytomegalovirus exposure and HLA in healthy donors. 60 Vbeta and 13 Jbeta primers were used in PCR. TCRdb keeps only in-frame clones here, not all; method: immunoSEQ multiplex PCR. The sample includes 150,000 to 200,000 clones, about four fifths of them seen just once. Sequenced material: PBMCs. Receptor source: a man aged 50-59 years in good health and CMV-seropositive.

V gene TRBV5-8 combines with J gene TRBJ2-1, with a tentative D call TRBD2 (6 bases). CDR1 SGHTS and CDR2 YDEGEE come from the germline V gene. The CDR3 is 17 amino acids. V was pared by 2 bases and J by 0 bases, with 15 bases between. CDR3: CASSFMGEVSSYNEQFF. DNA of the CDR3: TGTGCCAGCAGCTTCATGGGGGAGGTTAGCTCCTACAATGAGCAGTTCTTC. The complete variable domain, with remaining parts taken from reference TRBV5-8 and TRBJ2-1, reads EAGVTQSPTHLIKTRGQQATLRCSPISGHTSVYWYQQALGLGLQFLLWYDEGEERNRGNFPPRFSGRQFPNYSSELNVNALELEDSALYLCASSFMGEVSSYNEQFFGPGTRLTVL.

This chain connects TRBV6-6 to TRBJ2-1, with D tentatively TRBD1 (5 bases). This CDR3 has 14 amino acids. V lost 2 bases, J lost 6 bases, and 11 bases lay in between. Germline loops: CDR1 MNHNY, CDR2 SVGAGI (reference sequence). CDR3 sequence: CASSYGSRANEQFF. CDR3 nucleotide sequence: TGTGCCAGCAGTTACGGATCCAGGGCCAATGAGCAGTTCTTC.

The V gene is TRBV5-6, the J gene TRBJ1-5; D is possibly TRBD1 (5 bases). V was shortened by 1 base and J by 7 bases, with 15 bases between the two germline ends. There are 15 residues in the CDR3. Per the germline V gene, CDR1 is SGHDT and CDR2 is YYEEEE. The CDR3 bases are TGTGCCAGCAGCTTGATAGGGCAGGGCCCCCAGCCCCAGCATTTT. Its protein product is CASSLIGQGPQPQHF.

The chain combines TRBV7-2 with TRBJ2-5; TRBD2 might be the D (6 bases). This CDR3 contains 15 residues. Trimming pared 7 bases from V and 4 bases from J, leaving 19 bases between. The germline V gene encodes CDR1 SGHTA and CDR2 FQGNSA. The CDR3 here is CASTPPPGVGETQYF. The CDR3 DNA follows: TGTGCCAGCACCCCACCCCCGGGGGTGGGAGAGACCCAGTACTTC.

Written as DNA, the CDR3 is TGCGCCAGCAGATTTGGGCAGGGGAGCCCCTACGAGCAGTACTTC. Encoded protein: CASRFGQGSPYEQYF. The chain joins TRBV5-1 to TRBJ2-7; a possible D gene is TRBD1 (6 bases). The germline V gene encodes CDR1 SGHRS and CDR2 YFSETQ. This CDR3 region has 15 residues. Trimming cost V 5 bases and J 2 bases, with 17 bases left between them.

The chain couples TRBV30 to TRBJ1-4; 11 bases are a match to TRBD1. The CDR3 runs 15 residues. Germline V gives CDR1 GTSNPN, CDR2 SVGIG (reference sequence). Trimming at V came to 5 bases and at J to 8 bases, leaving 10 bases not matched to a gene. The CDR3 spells CAWHGQGAGLEKLFF. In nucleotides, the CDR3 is TGTGCCTGGCACGGACAGGGGGCTGGATTGGAAAAACTGTTTTTT.

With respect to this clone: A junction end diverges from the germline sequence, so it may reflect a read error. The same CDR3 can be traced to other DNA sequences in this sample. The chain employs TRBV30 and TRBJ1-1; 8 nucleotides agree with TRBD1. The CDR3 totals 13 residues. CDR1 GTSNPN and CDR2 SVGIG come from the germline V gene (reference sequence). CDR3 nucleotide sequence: TGTGCCTGGGGGACAGGCTTGAACACTGAAGCTTTCTTC. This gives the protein CAWGTGLNTEAFF.

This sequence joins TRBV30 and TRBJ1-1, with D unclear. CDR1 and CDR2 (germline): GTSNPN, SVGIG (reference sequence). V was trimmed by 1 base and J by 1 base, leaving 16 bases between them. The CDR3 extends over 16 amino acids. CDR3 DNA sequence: TGTGCCTGGAGTGCCCTCAGACACATATCGAACACTGAAGCTTTCTTT. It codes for CAWSALRHISNTEAFF.

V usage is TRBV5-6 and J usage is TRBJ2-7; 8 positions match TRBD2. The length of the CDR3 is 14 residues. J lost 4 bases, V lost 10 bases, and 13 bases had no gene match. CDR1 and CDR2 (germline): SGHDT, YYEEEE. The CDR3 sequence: CASTAGGGSYEQYF. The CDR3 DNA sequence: TGTGCCTCTACTGCCGGCGGGGGGTCGTACGAGCAGTACTTC.

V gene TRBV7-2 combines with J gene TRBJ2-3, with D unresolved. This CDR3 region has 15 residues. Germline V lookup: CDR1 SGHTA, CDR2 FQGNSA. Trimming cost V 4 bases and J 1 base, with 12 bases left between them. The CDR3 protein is CASSSYSPGTDTQYF. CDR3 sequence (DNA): TGTGCCAGCAGCTCCTATAGTCCGGGCACAGATACGCAGTATTTT.

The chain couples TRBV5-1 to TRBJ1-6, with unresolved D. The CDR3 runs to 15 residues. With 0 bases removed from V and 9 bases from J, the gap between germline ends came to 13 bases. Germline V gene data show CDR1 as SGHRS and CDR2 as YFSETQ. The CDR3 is CASSLDTSGGSPLHF. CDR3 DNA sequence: TGCGCCAGCAGCTTGGATACAAGTGGCGGTTCACCCCTCCACTTT.

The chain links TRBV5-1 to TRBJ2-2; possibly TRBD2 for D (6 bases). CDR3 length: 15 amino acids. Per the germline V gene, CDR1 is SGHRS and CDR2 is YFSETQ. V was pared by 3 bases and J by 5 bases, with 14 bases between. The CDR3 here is CASSSGLPRTGELFF. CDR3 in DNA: TGCGCCAGCAGCTCGGGACTCCCCAGGACCGGGGAGCTGTTTTTT.

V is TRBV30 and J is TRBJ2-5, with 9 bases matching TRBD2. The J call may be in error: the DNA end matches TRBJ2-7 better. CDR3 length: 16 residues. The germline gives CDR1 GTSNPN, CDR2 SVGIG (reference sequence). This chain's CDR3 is CACPVFHSGGSYEQYF. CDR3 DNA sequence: TGTGCCTGCCCAGTTTTCCACAGCGGGGGGTCCTACGAGCAGTACTTC.

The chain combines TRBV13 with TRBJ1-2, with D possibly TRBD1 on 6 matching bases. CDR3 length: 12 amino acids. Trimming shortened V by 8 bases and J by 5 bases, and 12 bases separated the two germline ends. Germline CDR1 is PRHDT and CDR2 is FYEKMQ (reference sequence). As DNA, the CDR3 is TGTGCCAGCGGGGGCGCTCGGTATGGCTACACCTTC. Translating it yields CASGGARYGYTF.

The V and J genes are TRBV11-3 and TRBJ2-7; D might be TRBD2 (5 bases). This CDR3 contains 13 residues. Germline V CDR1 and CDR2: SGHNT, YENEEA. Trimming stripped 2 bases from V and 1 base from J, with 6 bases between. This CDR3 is CASSLRGSYEQYF. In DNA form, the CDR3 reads TGTGCCAGCAGCTTACGGGGTTCCTACGAGCAGTACTTC. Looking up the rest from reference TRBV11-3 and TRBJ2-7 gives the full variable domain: EAGVVQSPRYKIIEKKQPVAFWCNPISGHNTLYWYLQNLGQGPELLIRYENEEAVDDSQLPKDRFSAERLKGVDSTLKIQPAELGDSAVYLCASSLRGSYEQYFGPGTRLTVT.

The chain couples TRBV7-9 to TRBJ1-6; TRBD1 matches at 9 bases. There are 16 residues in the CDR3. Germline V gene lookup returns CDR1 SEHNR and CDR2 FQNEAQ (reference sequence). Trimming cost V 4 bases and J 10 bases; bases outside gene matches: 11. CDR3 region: CASSSPQGALWSPLHF. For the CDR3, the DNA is TGTGCCAGCAGCTCTCCACAGGGGGCCCTTTGGTCACCCCTCCACTTT.

The chain's CDR3 is CASSPPVGVNGYTF. The CDR3, as DNA: TGTGCCAGCTCACCACCGGTAGGGGTCAATGGCTACACCTTC. This chain uses TRBV18 with TRBJ1-2, with TRBD1 as a possible D gene (5 bases). The germline CDR1 and CDR2 sequences are KGHSH and LQKENI. The CDR3 sequence is 14 residues long. Between the trimmed V and J ends, which lost 0 bases and 6 bases, there was a span of 11 bases. The full variable domain, completed using reference TRBV18 and TRBJ1-2, is NAGVMQNPRHLVRRRGQEARLRCSPMKGHSHVYWYRQLPEEGLKFMVYLQKENIIDESGMPKERFSAEFPKEGPSILRIQQVVRGDSAAYFCASSPPVGVNGYTFGSGTRLTVV.

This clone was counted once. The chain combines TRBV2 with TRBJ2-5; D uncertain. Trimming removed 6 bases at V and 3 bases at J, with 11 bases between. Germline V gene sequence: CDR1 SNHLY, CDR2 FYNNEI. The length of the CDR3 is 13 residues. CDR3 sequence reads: CASRQTEKETQYF. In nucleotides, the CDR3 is TGTGCCAGCAGACAAACAGAAAAAGAGACCCAGTACTTC.

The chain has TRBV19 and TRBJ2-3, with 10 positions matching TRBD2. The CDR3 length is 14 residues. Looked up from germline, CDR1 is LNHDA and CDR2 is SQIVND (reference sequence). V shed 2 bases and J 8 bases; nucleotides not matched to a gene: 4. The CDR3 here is CASSILAGEGTQYF. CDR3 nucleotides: TGTGCCAGTAGTATACTAGCGGGAGAAGGTACGCAGTATTTT.

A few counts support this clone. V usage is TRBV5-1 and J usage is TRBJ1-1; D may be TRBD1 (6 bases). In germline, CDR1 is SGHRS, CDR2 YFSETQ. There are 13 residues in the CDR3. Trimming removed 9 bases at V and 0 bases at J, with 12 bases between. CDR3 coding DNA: TGCGCCACCGCACAGGGTATGAACACTGAAGCTTTCTTT. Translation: CATAQGMNTEAFF.

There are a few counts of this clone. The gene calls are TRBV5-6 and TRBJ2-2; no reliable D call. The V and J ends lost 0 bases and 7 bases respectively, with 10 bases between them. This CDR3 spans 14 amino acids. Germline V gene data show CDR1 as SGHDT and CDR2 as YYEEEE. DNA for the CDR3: TGTGCCAGCAGCTTGGGGCCGGGTAACGGGGAGCTGTTTTTT. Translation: CASSLGPGNGELFF. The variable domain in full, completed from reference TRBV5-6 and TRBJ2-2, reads DAGVTQSPTHLIKTRGQQVTLRCSPKSGHDTVSWYQQALGQGPQFIFQYYEEEERQRGNFPDRFSGHQFPNYSSELNVNALLLGDSALYLCASSLGPGNGELFFGEGSRLTVL.

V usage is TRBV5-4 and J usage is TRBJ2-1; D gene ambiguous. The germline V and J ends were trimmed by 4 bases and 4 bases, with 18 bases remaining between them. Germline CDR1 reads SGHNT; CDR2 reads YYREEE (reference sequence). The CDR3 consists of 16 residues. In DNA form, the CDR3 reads TGTGCCAGCAGCCTCCCCCGGGTAGACCAATACAATGAGCAGTTCTTC. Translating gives CASSLPRVDQYNEQFF.

CDR3 bases: TGTGCCATCAGTGAGTCGCTTGATCGGGGGGTCGCCTACAATGAGCAGTTCTTC. Its translation is CAISESLDRGVAYNEQFF. This rearrangement joins TRBV10-3 to TRBJ2-1; 7 bases match TRBD2. The CDR3 has 18 residues. Per the germline V gene, CDR1 is ENHRY and CDR2 is SYGVKD. Trimming cost V 0 bases and J 2 bases; bases outside gene matches: 10.

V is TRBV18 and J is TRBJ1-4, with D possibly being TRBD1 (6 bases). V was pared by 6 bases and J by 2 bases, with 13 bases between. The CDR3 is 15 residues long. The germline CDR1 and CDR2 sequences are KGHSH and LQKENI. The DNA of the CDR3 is TGTGCCAGCTCCCTGGGACATGATACTAATGAAAAACTGTTTTTT. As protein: CASSLGHDTNEKLFF.

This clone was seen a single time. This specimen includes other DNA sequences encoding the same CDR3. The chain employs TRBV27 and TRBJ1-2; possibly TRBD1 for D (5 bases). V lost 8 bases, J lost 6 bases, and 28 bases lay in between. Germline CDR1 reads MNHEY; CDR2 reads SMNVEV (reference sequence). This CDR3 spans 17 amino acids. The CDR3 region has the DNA TGTGCCAGCCGTGGGAGGGGAAGGACGGCGGGTTCTGATGGCTACACCTTC. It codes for CASRGRGRTAGSDGYTF.

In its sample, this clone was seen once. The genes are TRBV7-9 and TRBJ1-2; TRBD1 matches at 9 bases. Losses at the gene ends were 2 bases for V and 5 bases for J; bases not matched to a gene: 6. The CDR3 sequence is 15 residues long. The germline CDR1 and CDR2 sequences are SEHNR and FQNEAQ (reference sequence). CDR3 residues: CASSLNPTGGYGYTF. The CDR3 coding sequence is TGTGCCAGCAGCTTAAACCCGACAGGGGGATATGGCTACACCTTC.

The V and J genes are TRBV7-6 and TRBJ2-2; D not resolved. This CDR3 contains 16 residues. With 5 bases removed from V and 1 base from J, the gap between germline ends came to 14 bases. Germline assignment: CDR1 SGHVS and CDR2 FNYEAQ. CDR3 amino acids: CASSPTRRRNTGELFF. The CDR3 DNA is TGTGCCAGCAGCCCGACCCGACGGAGGAACACCGGGGAGCTGTTTTTT.

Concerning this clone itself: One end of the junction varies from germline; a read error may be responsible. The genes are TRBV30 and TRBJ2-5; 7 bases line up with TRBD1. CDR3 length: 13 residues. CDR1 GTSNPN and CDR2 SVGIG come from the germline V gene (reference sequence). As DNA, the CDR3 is TGTGCCTGGAGTGGAAGGACAGGCGTGACCCGGTACTTC. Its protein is CAWSGRTGVTRYF.

CDR3 DNA sequence: TGTGCCAGCAGCGTAGGTGCGGGTCGCTCCTACGAGCAGTACTTC. It codes for CASSVGAGRSYEQYF. The genes are TRBV9 and TRBJ2-7; a possible D gene is TRBD2 (5 bases). V gave up 0 bases and J gave up 0 bases, with 10 bases separating them. The germline V gene encodes CDR1 SGDLS and CDR2 YYNGEE. The CDR3 consists of 15 residues.

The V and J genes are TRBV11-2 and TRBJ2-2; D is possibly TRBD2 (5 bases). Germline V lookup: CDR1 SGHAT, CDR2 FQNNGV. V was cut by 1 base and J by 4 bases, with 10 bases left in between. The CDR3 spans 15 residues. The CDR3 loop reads CASSLVGVGTGELFF. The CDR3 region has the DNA TGTGCCAGCAGCTTAGTCGGGGTGGGCACCGGGGAGCTGTTTTTT.